One and the same sample provided the 10 T cell receptor beta chains below, sequenced in a study of T cell responses to AZD1222 COVID-19 vaccine. Sequencing was performed with immunoSEQ multiplex PCR; in TCRdb, only in-frame clones are kept and a portion is missing. The data hold some 150,000 clones, with more than 80% observed a single time. Sequences were derived from peripheral blood, sampled on day 0 of AZD1222 vaccination. These receptors originate from an adult in good health.

The chain is built from TRBV5-1 and TRBJ1-2; a possible D gene is TRBD1 (5 bases). Between the trimmed V and J ends, which lost 4 bases and 8 bases, there was a span of 18 bases. This CDR3 has 14 amino acids. Germline assignment: CDR1 SGHRS and CDR2 YFSETQ. The CDR3 coding sequence is TGCGCCAGCAGCGCGGGGCTTCCGGAAGAAGGCTACACCTTC. Translating gives CASSAGLPEEGYTF. Together with reference TRBV5-1 and TRBJ1-2, the CDR3 gives the full variable domain: KAGVTQTPRYLIKTRGQQVTLSCSPISGHRSVSWYQQTPGQGLQFLFEYFSETQRNKGNFPGRFSGRQFSNSRSEMNVSTLELGDSALYLCASSAGLPEEGYTFGSGTRLTVV.

On this clone itself: Other DNA sequences from this sample encode an identical CDR3 as well. This sequence joins TRBV5-1 and TRBJ2-5, with a possible D match to TRBD1 (5 bases). Germline CDR1 SGHRS, CDR2 YFSETQ. The V gene lost 1 base and the J gene lost 5 bases, with 9 bases spanning the gap. The CDR3 is 13 residues long. This CDR3 reads CASSLQGEETQYF. The CDR3 DNA is TGCGCCAGCAGCTTGCAGGGTGAGGAGACCCAGTACTTC.

The J gene is TRBJ1-2, the V gene TRBV27; a weak D match, TRBD1 (6 bases). Germline lookup yields CDR1 MNHEY and CDR2 SMNVEV (reference sequence). The CDR3 is 13 residues long. The V gene lost 3 bases and the J gene lost 7 bases, with 12 bases spanning the gap. The CDR3 coding sequence is TGTGCCAGCAGTTTCCTAGGGGGGCTTGGCTACACCTTC. Translated: CASSFLGGLGYTF.

The J gene is TRBJ2-7, the V gene TRBV20-1, with D hard to call. CDR3 length: 10 amino acids. V lost 3 bases to trimming and J lost 5 bases, with 5 bases between them. The germline V gene has CDR1 DFQATT and CDR2 SNEGSKA (reference sequence). CDR3 amino acids: CSASVHEQYF. The CDR3, as DNA: TGCAGTGCTAGTGTCCACGAGCAGTACTTC.

This clone was detected only once. The chain recombines TRBV11-2 with TRBJ2-5; either TRBD1 or TRBD2 may supply D (5 bases each). CDR1 and CDR2 from the germline V gene are SGHAT and FQNNGV. V gave up 0 bases and J gave up 7 bases, with 12 bases separating them. The CDR3 extends over 14 amino acids. CDR3 residues: CASSLDGTTGTQYF. DNA for the CDR3: TGTGCCAGCAGCTTAGATGGGACCACAGGGACCCAGTACTTC.

The chain recombines TRBV5-4 with TRBJ1-6, with D possibly matching TRBD1 (5 bases). The germline V gene encodes CDR1 SGHNT and CDR2 YYREEE (reference sequence). Trimming cost V 5 bases and J 7 bases, with 19 bases left between them. The CDR3 runs 16 residues. The DNA for the CDR3 is TGTGCCAGCAGTTCCCCCGGGGGGGGAAAGAATTCACCCCTCCACTTT. It is translated as CASSSPGGGKNSPLHF. The variable domain in full, completed from reference TRBV5-4 and TRBJ1-6, reads ETGVTQSPTHLIKTRGQQVTLRCSSQSGHNTVSWYQQALGQGPQFIFQYYREEENGRGNFPPRFSGLQFPNYSSELNVNALELDDSALYLCASSSPGGGKNSPLHFGNGTRLTVT.

The chain links TRBV3-1 (or the pseudogene TRBV3-2) to TRBJ2-2, with D perhaps matching TRBD2 (6 bases). Germline CDR1 reads LGHDT; CDR2 reads YNNKEL (reference sequence). V was cut by 0 bases and J by 2 bases, with 7 bases left in between. The CDR3 is 15 residues long. CDR3 region: CASSQEAGNTGELFF. The CDR3, as DNA: TGTGCCAGCAGCCAAGAAGCGGGTAACACCGGGGAGCTGTTTTTT.

The CDR3, as DNA: TGTGCCAGCAGTTTAGCGGGAGGGCATCCCGGGGAGCTGTTTTTT. Translating it yields CASSLAGGHPGELFF. The rearrangement links TRBV6-5 to TRBJ2-2; 11 bases map to TRBD2. Losses at the gene ends were 4 bases for V and 6 bases for J; bases not matched to a gene: 4. The CDR3 runs 15 residues. Germline V gene lookup returns CDR1 MNHEY and CDR2 SVGAGI.

The genes are TRBV15 and TRBJ2-4, with 8 bases matching TRBD1. CDR3 length: 17 amino acids. The germline gives CDR1 LNHNV, CDR2 YYDKDF (reference sequence). V trimming: 5 bases; J trimming: 2 bases; junction bases outside the gene matches: 11. Here the CDR3 DNA reads TGTGCCACCAGCGGGCGACAGGGGATTGTACCCAAAAACATTCAGTACTTC. It specifies CATSGRQGIVPKNIQYF.

DNA of the CDR3: TGTGCCAGCAGTTACTCACGGGGGTTGAAGGAAAAACTGTTTTTT. Residues: CASSYSRGLKEKLFF. The rearrangement uses TRBV6-2 or TRBV6-3 and TRBJ1-4, with D tentatively TRBD1 (5 bases). V lost 0 bases and J 8 bases, leaving 13 bases between the germline ends. Germline V lookup: CDR1 MNHEY, CDR2 SVGEGT. This CDR3 has 15 amino acids.